A single sample is the source of the 23 T cell receptor beta chains below, sequenced in a study of tumor-infiltrating lymphocytes in localized non-small cell lung cancer. Here immunoSEQ multiplex PCR was the method, and the copy in TCRdb shows in-frame clones only, minus some. The sample carries 7,000 to 9,000 clones, just under 65% recorded once. The source material was uninvolved lung tissue not adjacent to the tumor. These receptor sequences come from a human donor with non-small cell lung cancer.

V and J are TRBV30 and TRBJ2-3; D unresolved. The CDR3 is 12 amino acids. Germline CDR1 GTSNPN, CDR2 SVGIG (reference sequence). With 0 bases removed from V and 7 bases from J, the gap between germline ends came to 8 bases. The DNA of the CDR3 is TGTGCCTGGAGTGTACGGCACCATACGCAGTATTTT. Its protein is CAWSVRHHTQYF.

This chain joins TRBV7-2 and TRBJ2-1; 9 bases fit TRBD2. CDR1 and CDR2 (germline): SGHTA, FQGNSA. V shed 6 bases and J 3 bases; nucleotides not matched to a gene: 6. The CDR3 is 15 residues long. The DNA for the CDR3 is TGTGCCAGCAGGCGTAGCGGGGGAATCTACAATGAGCAGTTCTTC. This sequence encodes CASRRSGGIYNEQFF.

The table lists this clone with a few counts. The rearrangement joins TRBV4-2 to TRBJ1-2; the D gene is possibly TRBD1 (5 bases). This CDR3 region has 14 residues. Trimming shortened V by 5 bases and J by 4 bases, and 14 bases separated the two germline ends. In germline, CDR1 is LGHNA, CDR2 YNFKEQ. The CDR3: CASSAAGATYGYTF. CDR3 bases: TGTGCCAGCAGCGCCGCCGGGGCCACCTATGGCTACACCTTC.

The V and J genes are TRBV7-8 and TRBJ2-5; D is undetermined. Germline-derived CDR1 and CDR2 are SGHVS and FQNEAQ. The CDR3 loop spans 14 amino acids. V was trimmed by 4 bases and J by 5 bases, leaving 14 bases between them. CDR3 amino acids: CASSSVQRTETQYF. The CDR3 coding sequence is TGTGCCAGCAGCTCTGTCCAGAGAACCGAGACCCAGTACTTC. Full variable domain (outside the CDR3, taken from reference TRBV7-8 and TRBJ2-5): GAGVSQSPRYKVAKRGQDVALRCDPISGHVSLFWYQQALGQGPEFLTYFQNEAQLDKSGLPSDRFFAERPEGSVSTLKIQRTQQEDSAVYLCASSSVQRTETQYFGPGTRLLVL.

V gene TRBV4-1 combines with J gene TRBJ2-5; D gene unclear. CDR3 length: 14 residues. V was cut by 0 bases and J by 7 bases, with 12 bases left in between. CDR1 is MGHRA, CDR2 YSYEKL, per germline. The CDR3 sequence: CASSQDRSGGTQYF. CDR3 DNA: TGCGCCAGCAGCCAAGATCGAAGTGGCGGGACCCAGTACTTC.

The chain carries TRBV2 and TRBJ1-1; weak D call: TRBD1 (5 bases). V dropped 11 bases and J dropped 1 base, with 14 bases sitting between them. CDR1 and CDR2 from the germline V gene are SNHLY and FYNNEI. The CDR3 has 13 amino acids. The CDR3 region has the DNA TGTGCCGGAAAGACAGAACGGAACACTGAAGCTTTCTTT. Translation gives CAGKTERNTEAFF. The full variable domain, with the rest looked up from reference TRBV2 and TRBJ1-1, is EPEVTQTPSHQVTQMGQEVILRCVPISNHLYFYWYRQILGQKVEFLVSFYNNEISEKSEIFDDQFSVERPDGSNFTLKIRSTKLEDSAMYFCAGKTERNTEAFFGQGTRLTVV.

V usage is TRBV2 and J usage is TRBJ1-2; D gene ambiguous. This CDR3 has 13 residues. V lost 7 bases and J lost 2, with 11 bases in between. Germline V gene lookup returns CDR1 SNHLY and CDR2 FYNNEI. CDR3 bases: TGTGCCAGCACAGGAGGGTTAAACTATGGCTACACCTTC. It codes for CASTGGLNYGYTF.

This clone has a handful of counts. The V gene is TRBV7-3, the J gene TRBJ1-1; 8 bases line up with TRBD1. The CDR3 is 12 amino acids. Losses at the gene ends were 5 bases for V and 11 bases for J; bases not matched to a gene: 7. Germline CDR1 is SGHTA and CDR2 is FQGTGA. The CDR3 nucleotides read TGTGCCAGCAGCCCCCGGACAGGGCTGGCTTTCTTT. As protein: CASSPRTGLAFF.

V and J are TRBV7-3 and TRBJ2-3, with 9 bases identical to TRBD1. After removal of 5 bases from V and 2 bases from J, the junction contained 2 bases not matched to a gene. This CDR3 has 14 residues. Germline V gene sequence: CDR1 SGHTA, CDR2 FQGTGA. This CDR3 is CASSRDRDTDTQYF. For the CDR3, the DNA is TGTGCCAGCAGCCGGGACAGGGACACAGATACGCAGTATTTT.

This clone was observed once. The chain carries TRBV9 and TRBJ2-5, with 11 bases that match TRBD2. Unmatched junction bases numbered 6, after V lost 3 bases and J lost 5 bases. Germline loops: CDR1 SGDLS, CDR2 YYNGEE. There are 15 residues in the CDR3. The CDR3 is CASSEVAGGQETQYF. As DNA, the CDR3 is TGTGCCAGCAGCGAGGTAGCGGGGGGGCAGGAGACCCAGTACTTC.

The chain carries TRBV5-5 and TRBJ2-3, with a weak D call TRBD1 (6 bases). Germline assignment: CDR1 SGHKS and CDR2 YYEKEE (reference sequence). The CDR3 extends over 14 amino acids. V was trimmed by 3 bases and J by 2 bases, leaving 10 bases between them. CDR3 protein: CASSYRDNTDTQYF. In DNA, the CDR3 is TGTGCCAGCAGCTACCGGGACAACACAGATACGCAGTATTTT. The whole variable domain, filled in from reference TRBV5-5 and TRBJ2-3, reads DAGVTQSPTHLIKTRGQQVTLRCSPISGHKSVSWYQQVLGQGPQFIFQYYEKEERGRGNFPDRFSARQFPNYSSELNVNALLLGDSALYLCASSYRDNTDTQYFGPGTRLTVL.

This clone has more than one count but fewer than ten. This sequence joins TRBV28 and TRBJ2-3; the match to TRBD1 covers 9 bases. Germline V gene sequence: CDR1 MDHEN, CDR2 SYDVKM. V trimming: 5 bases; J trimming: 2 bases; junction bases outside the gene matches: 5. This CDR3 has 15 residues. CDR3 sequence: CASSHRTGATDTQYF. The CDR3 DNA sequence: TGTGCCAGCAGTCACCGGACAGGGGCCACAGATACGCAGTATTTT.

Judged by abundance, this clone is medium-sized (0.01 to 0.1%). This rearrangement joins TRBV6-5 to TRBJ1-1; weak D call: TRBD1 (6 bases). Between the trimmed V and J ends, which lost 5 bases and 8 bases, there was a span of 15 bases. Germline loops: CDR1 MNHEY, CDR2 SVGAGI. The CDR3 has 13 amino acids. CDR3 residues: CASSILGAAEAFF. The DNA for the CDR3 is TGTGCCAGCAGTATATTGGGGGCCGCGGAAGCTTTCTTT.

The chain employs TRBV6-5 and TRBJ1-2, with D unresolved. The length of the CDR3 is 14 residues. V was shortened by 6 bases and J by 4 bases, with 15 bases between the two germline ends. Germline CDR1 reads MNHEY; CDR2 reads SVGAGI. The CDR3 sequence: CASRYSLPPYGYTF. CDR3 nucleotide sequence: TGTGCCAGCAGGTATTCCTTGCCGCCCTATGGCTACACCTTC.

This clone is labeled medium-sized. The V and J genes are TRBV5-5 and TRBJ1-5, with D possibly TRBD1 on 5 matching bases. V was cut by 6 bases and J by 5 bases, with 18 bases left in between. Germline values: CDR1 SGHKS, CDR2 YYEKEE (reference sequence). This CDR3 contains 15 residues. CDR3 in amino acids: CASTSSRDDDQPQHF. CDR3 DNA: TGTGCCAGCACCTCCAGCCGGGACGATGATCAGCCCCAGCATTTT.

V usage is TRBV5-1 and J usage is TRBJ1-5, with D hard to call. Trimming pared 4 bases from V and 5 bases from J, leaving 10 bases between. Germline-derived CDR1 and CDR2 are SGHRS and YFSETQ. The CDR3 loop spans 13 amino acids. CDR3 coding DNA: TGCGCCAGCAGCCCGGGGAGGGATCAGCCCCAGCATTTT. Its translation is CASSPGRDQPQHF.

In this sample, this clone is medium-sized. The genes are TRBV4-1 and TRBJ2-3; a weak D match, TRBD1 (6 bases). The CDR3 runs to 17 residues. Deletions cut 0 bases from V and 1 base from J, with 14 bases between. Germline V gene lookup returns CDR1 MGHRA and CDR2 YSYEKL. This chain's CDR3 is CASSQEFTGRGTDTQYF. The CDR3 bases are TGCGCCAGCAGCCAAGAGTTTACAGGGCGGGGCACAGATACGCAGTATTTT.

V gene TRBV7-2 combines with J gene TRBJ2-3; the D gene is possibly TRBD1 (5 bases). There are 12 residues in the CDR3. Germline CDR1 reads SGHTA; CDR2 reads FQGNSA. V shed 3 bases and J shed 9 bases, with 10 bases lying between them. CDR3 amino acids: CASSFPRATQYF. CDR3 bases: TGTGCCAGCAGCTTCCCCAGGGCGACGCAGTATTTT. The full variable domain, with the rest looked up from reference TRBV7-2 and TRBJ2-3, is GAGVSQSPSNKVTEKGKDVELRCDPISGHTALYWYRQSLGQGLEFLIYFQGNSAPDKSGLPSDRFSAERTGGSVSTLTIQRTQQEDSAVYLCASSFPRATQYFGPGTRLTVL.

The DNA of the CDR3 is TGTGCCAGCAGCTTGAGCGGGAGTCGGTATGGCTACACCTTC. Translating it yields CASSLSGSRYGYTF. The chain employs TRBV5-6 and TRBJ1-2; D is uncertain. V shed 1 base and J shed 5 bases, with 12 bases lying between them. Germline V gives CDR1 SGHDT, CDR2 YYEEEE. The CDR3 consists of 14 residues. The complete variable domain, with remaining parts taken from reference TRBV5-6 and TRBJ1-2, reads DAGVTQSPTHLIKTRGQQVTLRCSPKSGHDTVSWYQQALGQGPQFIFQYYEEEERQRGNFPDRFSGHQFPNYSSELNVNALLLGDSALYLCASSLSGSRYGYTFGSGTRLTVV.

V gene TRBV11-2 combines with J gene TRBJ2-7; D might be TRBD1 (6 bases). CDR3 size: 12 residues. Between the trimmed V and J ends, which lost 4 bases and 7 bases, there was a span of 11 bases. Germline assignment: CDR1 SGHAT and CDR2 FQNNGV. The CDR3 loop is CASSSTGIEQYF. DNA for the CDR3: TGTGCCAGCAGCTCAACAGGGATTGAGCAGTACTTC.

The chain has TRBV7-2 and TRBJ2-6; no definite D call. This CDR3 is 16 amino acids long. V was shortened by 3 bases and J by 0 bases, with 9 bases between the two germline ends. Germline V lookup: CDR1 SGHTA, CDR2 FQGNSA. The CDR3 nucleotides read TGTGCCAGCAGCTTGGCAGCCAACTCTGGGGCCAACGTCCTGACTTTC. Translation gives CASSLAANSGANVLTF.

This clone was detected a few times. The same CDR3 arises from other DNA sequences in this sample as well. This rearrangement joins TRBV9 to TRBJ1-2, with no clear D. V lost 4 bases, J lost 0 bases, and 4 bases lay in between. Germline lookup yields CDR1 SGDLS and CDR2 YYNGEE. This CDR3 is 12 amino acids long. The CDR3 coding sequence is TGTGCCAGCAGCTTATCTAACTATGGCTACACCTTC. Translated, it gives CASSLSNYGYTF.

The chain combines TRBV7-2 with TRBJ2-7, with 8 bases that match TRBD2. V lost 3 bases, J lost 1 base, and 5 bases stayed unmatched. CDR1 and CDR2 (germline): SGHTA, FQGNSA. The CDR3 loop spans 15 amino acids. CDR3 DNA: TGTGCCAGCAGCTTTTCTAGCGGGCCTTCCTACGAGCAGTACTTC. It specifies CASSFSSGPSYEQYF.